What follows describes a single TCR beta chain. Its antigen is undetermined. Germline lookup yields CDR1 LNHNV and CDR2 YYDKDF (reference sequence). The CDR3 is 15 residues long. V lost 1 base to trimming and J lost 4 bases, with 11 bases between them. Repertoires were generated with immunoSEQ multiplex PCR, while TCRdb's copy carries only in-frame clones and drops some. The table lists about 300,000 clones, 76% of them singletons. The data belong to a study of cytotoxic CD8 clonotypes in ibrutinib-treated CLL. The wider study: Investigators reported 24 partial and 2 complete responses; after median around 63 months, roughly 15 patients remained remitted and about 12 progressed.

Broader study findings: Exceeding age-matched healthy donors, baseline clonality also tracked the counts of circulating CD8+ T cells. Collection times varied between progressing and sustained-remission patients.

The chain joins TRBV15 to TRBJ1-5; tentatively, D is TRBD1 (6 bases). The starting material was PBMCs, obtained at disease progression, from a patient treated with ibrutinib. This TCR was sampled from a human donor with chronic lymphocytic leukemia. The DNA of the CDR3 is TGTGCCACCAGCAGAGCCAGGGGTGAAAATCAGCCCCAGCATTTT. Translated: CATSRARGENQPQHF. Combining the CDR3 with reference TRBV15 and TRBJ1-5 gives the whole variable domain DAMVIQNPRYQVTQFGKPVTLSCSQTLNHNVMYWYQQKSSQAPKLLFHYYDKDFNNEADTPDNFQSRRPNTSFCFLDIRSPGLGDTAMYLCATSRARGENQPQHFGDGTRLSIL.